A single sample is the source of the 25 T cell receptor beta chains below, sequenced in a study of blood T cell repertoires in COVID-19. Clones were sequenced by immunoSEQ multiplex PCR, and TCRdb holds only the in-frame ones, with some missing. Seen here are about 76,000 clones, around 75% observed once, and the top ten hold approximately 21%. The sample consisted of peripheral blood. The receptors here all came from a man aged 65-85 years with acute or convalescent COVID-19.

This chain connects TRBV4-2 to TRBJ1-1, with D possibly TRBD1 on 5 matching bases. The CDR3 totals 16 residues. V lost 0 bases, J lost 3 bases, and 14 bases lay in between. CDR1 and CDR2 (germline): LGHNA, YNFKEQ. The CDR3 loop reads CASSQDGAGLDTEAFF. The CDR3 region has the DNA TGTGCCAGCAGCCAAGATGGGGCCGGTCTGGACACTGAAGCTTTCTTT.

The CDR3 DNA reads TGTGCCACCAGCAGAGATCTTGGGACTCACGGCGAGCAGTACTTC. This sequence encodes CATSRDLGTHGEQYF. The chain employs TRBV15 and TRBJ2-7; D possibly corresponds to TRBD2 (6 bases). CDR3 size: 15 residues. V was shortened by 0 bases and J by 6 bases, with 15 bases between the two germline ends. Germline lookup yields CDR1 LNHNV and CDR2 YYDKDF (reference sequence).

The V gene is TRBV10-1, the J gene TRBJ2-5, with 11 bases lining up with TRBD1. CDR3 size: 16 residues. CDR1 and CDR2 from the germline V gene are WNHNN and SYGVQD (reference sequence). The V segment lost 3 bases and the J segment 2 bases; nucleotides outside the gene matches: 5. The CDR3: CASSESGTGGQETQYF. DNA for the CDR3: TGCGCCAGCAGTGAATCCGGGACAGGGGGACAAGAGACCCAGTACTTC.

The chain couples TRBV7-3 to TRBJ2-7, with 8 bases lining up with TRBD1. Germline CDR1 reads SGHTA; CDR2 reads FQGTGA. J gave up 4 bases and V 3 bases, and 2 bases lay outside the gene matches. The CDR3 runs to 13 residues. CDR3 nucleotides: TGTGCCAGCAGCTTCGGACAGGGTTACGAGCAGTACTTC. This encodes CASSFGQGYEQYF.

This chain links TRBV10-3 with TRBJ2-7; maybe TRBD2 (5 bases). CDR1 and CDR2 from the germline V gene are ENHRY and SYGVKD. This CDR3 is built from 11 residues. The CDR3 loop is CASGYSYEQYF. The CDR3 nucleotides read TGTGCGTCGGGATATTCCTACGAGCAGTACTTC.

The chain uses TRBV28 and TRBJ2-7; D might be TRBD2 (5 bases). This CDR3 is 16 amino acids long. CDR1 is MDHEN, CDR2 SYDVKM, per germline. With 4 bases removed from V and 2 bases from J, the gap between germline ends came to 18 bases. In DNA, the CDR3 is TGTGCCAGCAGTTCCCCAAGCGACGGGCGGGCCTACGAGCAGTACTTC. Translated, it gives CASSSPSDGRAYEQYF.

For this clone: The sample has other DNA sequences that encode this CDR3 too. The chain has TRBV3-1 (or the pseudogene TRBV3-2) and TRBJ2-2, with 13 bases matching TRBD2. CDR1 and CDR2 from the germline V gene are LGHDT and YNNKEL (reference sequence). The ends lost 1 base at V and 6 bases at J; junction bases unmatched: 2. The CDR3 contains 16 residues. The CDR3 here is CASSQGLAGGAGELFF. For the CDR3, the DNA is TGTGCCAGCAGCCAAGGACTAGCGGGAGGAGCCGGGGAGCTGTTTTTT.

This chain links TRBV7-6 with TRBJ2-1, with a possible D match to TRBD2 (6 bases). Germline CDR1 is SGHVS and CDR2 is FNYEAQ. Trimming removed 6 bases at V and 4 bases at J, with 19 bases between. The CDR3 sequence is 16 residues long. This CDR3 reads CASSPRLRDRYNEQFF. CDR3 DNA: TGTGCCAGCAGTCCACGACTGCGGGACCGATACAATGAGCAGTTCTTC.

The rearrangement uses TRBV5-4 and TRBJ2-1; the D gene is possibly TRBD2 (5 bases). Germline V lookup: CDR1 SGHNT, CDR2 YYREEE (reference sequence). V lost 0 bases to trimming and J lost 3 bases, with 10 bases between them. The CDR3 is 15 amino acids. This CDR3 reads CASSLAGLVYNEQFF. CDR3 DNA sequence: TGTGCCAGCAGCTTGGCGGGGTTGGTCTACAATGAGCAGTTCTTC.

The chain joins TRBV20-1 to TRBJ2-3; D remains ambiguous. The CDR3 is made up of 11 amino acids. V lost 3 bases, J lost 5 bases, and 6 bases lay in between. Germline-derived CDR1 and CDR2 are DFQATT and SNEGSKA (reference sequence). CDR3 coding DNA: TGCAGTGCTAGTATAGTAGATACGCAGTATTTT. Its protein product is CSASIVDTQYF.

V and J are TRBV6-5 and TRBJ1-1; tentative D call: TRBD1 (5 bases). The germline gives CDR1 MNHEY, CDR2 SVGAGI. The CDR3 contains 12 residues. Deletions cut 5 bases from V and 7 bases from J, with 11 bases between. The CDR3 sequence: CASSRPGGEAFF. The CDR3 DNA follows: TGTGCCAGCAGTCGACCCGGGGGTGAAGCTTTCTTT.

The chain links TRBV4-1 to TRBJ2-1; TRBD2 matches 12 bases. Germline V gives CDR1 MGHRA, CDR2 YSYEKL. V dropped 6 bases and J dropped 7; count of bases not matched to a gene: 7. The CDR3 has 15 amino acids. CDR3 sequence (DNA): TGCGCCAGCAGACTGACTAGCGGGAGACCGAATGAGCAGTTCTTC. Translation gives CASRLTSGRPNEQFF.

The chain employs TRBV2 and TRBJ2-3; the D gene is possibly TRBD2 (5 bases). Deletions cut 7 bases from V and 2 bases from J, with 10 bases between. CDR3 length: 13 amino acids. The V gene's germline CDR1 is SNHLY and CDR2 FYNNEI. CDR3 sequence reads: CASTGMITDTQYF. CDR3 nucleotides: TGTGCCAGCACCGGGATGATCACAGATACGCAGTATTTT. Full variable domain (rest looked up from reference TRBV2 and TRBJ2-3): EPEVTQTPSHQVTQMGQEVILRCVPISNHLYFYWYRQILGQKVEFLVSFYNNEISEKSEIFDDQFSVERPDGSNFTLKIRSTKLEDSAMYFCASTGMITDTQYFGPGTRLTVL.

V and J are TRBV27 and TRBJ2-7, with TRBD1 matching 7 bases. From germline, CDR1 is MNHEY and CDR2 SMNVEV (reference sequence). CDR3 length: 13 residues. The ends lost 3 bases at V and 6 bases at J; junction bases unmatched: 5. CDR3 bases: TGTGCCAGCAGTTTCGACAGGGTTGGCGAGCAGTACTTC. It specifies CASSFDRVGEQYF.

This rearrangement joins TRBV6-5 to TRBJ1-2; 7 nucleotides agree with TRBD1. The CDR3 length is 14 residues. Germline CDR1 is MNHEY and CDR2 is SVGAGI. Trimming took 7 bases from V and 5 from J; bases not matched to a gene: 10. This chain's CDR3 is CASTERQGLYGYTF. For the CDR3, the DNA is TGTGCCAGCACCGAAAGACAGGGCTTATATGGCTACACCTTC.

The J gene is TRBJ2-2, the V gene TRBV12-5; 8 bases map to TRBD1. The CDR3 covers 15 residues. Germline CDR1 is LGHNT and CDR2 is FRNRAP. With 7 bases clipped from V and 3 bases from J, the junction kept 7 bases outside the gene matches. The CDR3 DNA is TGTGCTAGTGCCTCCGGACAGGGATACACCGGGGAGCTGTTTTTT. Translated, it gives CASASGQGYTGELFF.

The rearrangement links TRBV5-6 to TRBJ2-3; D perhaps matches TRBD2 (6 bases). Germline V lookup: CDR1 SGHDT, CDR2 YYEEEE. This CDR3 is 17 amino acids long. Trimming left V 2 bases short and J 2 bases short, with 18 bases between. In DNA form, the CDR3 reads TGTGCCAGCAGCTTCCCGGGACTCCGGTCGAACACAGATACGCAGTATTTT. This sequence encodes CASSFPGLRSNTDTQYF.

The chain uses TRBV6-5 and TRBJ1-4; 9 bases line up with TRBD1. J gave up 5 bases and V 6 bases, and 4 bases lay outside the gene matches. The CDR3 length is 14 residues. Germline CDR1 reads MNHEY; CDR2 reads SVGAGI. The CDR3 DNA is TGTGCCAGCAGGCCCGGGACAGGGAATGAAAAACTGTTTTTT. The encoded protein is CASRPGTGNEKLFF.

The rearrangement uses TRBV28 and TRBJ2-6; D not certain. With 6 bases removed from V and 4 bases from J, the gap between germline ends came to 22 bases. Germline V lookup: CDR1 MDHEN, CDR2 SYDVKM. CDR3 length equals 18 residues. The CDR3 spells CASSQPPNLILGANVLTF. DNA for the CDR3: TGTGCCAGCAGCCAACCACCTAACCTTATTCTGGGGGCCAACGTCCTGACTTTC.

As DNA, the CDR3 is TGCGCCAGCAGTACCGGACTAGCGGGATTCTACGAGCAGTACTTC. As protein: CASSTGLAGFYEQYF. The V and J genes are TRBV5-1 and TRBJ2-7; TRBD2 aligns across 12 bases. The CDR3 covers 15 residues. Germline CDR1 SGHRS, CDR2 YFSETQ. V shed 5 bases, J shed 3 bases, and the junction held 6 bases outside the gene matches.

This sequence joins TRBV5-5 and TRBJ1-3, with 7 bases aligning to TRBD1. CDR1 SGHKS and CDR2 YYEKEE come from the germline V gene (reference sequence). J lost 2 bases, V lost 4 bases, and 12 bases had no gene match. This CDR3 spans 17 amino acids. This chain's CDR3 is CASSGLGQTYTGNTIYF. Written as DNA, the CDR3 is TGTGCCAGCAGCGGATTGGGACAGACCTATACTGGAAACACCATATATTTT.

The J gene is TRBJ2-1, the V gene TRBV28, with 9 bases matching TRBD2. Germline assignment: CDR1 MDHEN and CDR2 SYDVKM. The CDR3 sequence is 16 residues long. J was trimmed by 8 bases and V by 5 bases; bases with no gene match: 13. The CDR3 DNA reads as TGTGCCAGCAGTCGAGGAGCGGGAGGCCCTTGGGATGAGCAGTTCTTC. This gives the protein CASSRGAGGPWDEQFF.

A few counts support this clone. The rearrangement links TRBV19 to TRBJ1-2; D may be TRBD1 (6 bases). The germline V and J ends were trimmed by 3 bases and 4 bases, with 15 bases remaining between them. Germline-derived CDR1 and CDR2 are LNHDA and SQIVND (reference sequence). The CDR3 length is 15 residues. The CDR3: CASSMGAAERYGYTF. CDR3 bases: TGTGCCAGTAGTATGGGGGCAGCGGAGCGCTATGGCTACACCTTC.

The V call is TRBV5-1, the J call TRBJ1-3, with a tentative D call TRBD1 (5 bases). Trimming cost V 4 bases and J 0 bases, with 11 bases left between them. This CDR3 region has 15 residues. The germline V gene has CDR1 SGHRS and CDR2 YFSETQ. Here the CDR3 DNA reads TGCGCCAGCAGCCCGGGGGGAACCTCTGGAAACACCATATATTTT. Encoded protein: CASSPGGTSGNTIYF. The variable domain in full, completed from reference TRBV5-1 and TRBJ1-3, reads KAGVTQTPRYLIKTRGQQVTLSCSPISGHRSVSWYQQTPGQGLQFLFEYFSETQRNKGNFPGRFSGRQFSNSRSEMNVSTLELGDSALYLCASSPGGTSGNTIYFGEGSWLTVV.

The rearrangement links TRBV27 to TRBJ2-7; 10 positions agree with TRBD2. This CDR3 contains 16 residues. Germline trimming cut 1 base from V and 3 bases from J; bases unmatched to any gene: 6. The V gene's germline CDR1 is MNHEY and CDR2 SMNVEV (reference sequence). CDR3 DNA sequence: TGTGCCAGCAGTTTATGGCTAGCGGGAGAGGGCTACGAGCAGTACTTC. Translation: CASSLWLAGEGYEQYF.